This note documents a single T cell receptor beta chain sequence. Reverse transcription of 0.5 to 1 ug RNA used random hexamers. TCRdb recomputed calls from the immunoSEQ multiplex PCR reads with MiXCR, one row per CDR3 protein. The repertoire holds under 200,000 distinct CDR3 sequences, with roughly 95% as singletons. This sample is part of a study of CD8 T cells in Susac syndrome. Trimming removed 0 bases at V and 0 bases at J, with 18 bases between. In germline, CDR1 is LNHNV, CDR2 YYDKDF (reference sequence). This CDR3 is built from 19 residues. Sequenced sample: CD8+ T cells from PBMCs. V gene TRBV15 combines with J gene TRBJ1-5, with D possibly TRBD1 on 6 matching bases. This receptor was identified in a human donor with multiple sclerosis. The CDR3 protein is CATSRDIPQDSYSNQPQHF. For the CDR3, the DNA is TGTGCCACCAGCAGAGATATCCCCCAGGACAGTTATAGCAATCAGCCCCAGCATTTT.